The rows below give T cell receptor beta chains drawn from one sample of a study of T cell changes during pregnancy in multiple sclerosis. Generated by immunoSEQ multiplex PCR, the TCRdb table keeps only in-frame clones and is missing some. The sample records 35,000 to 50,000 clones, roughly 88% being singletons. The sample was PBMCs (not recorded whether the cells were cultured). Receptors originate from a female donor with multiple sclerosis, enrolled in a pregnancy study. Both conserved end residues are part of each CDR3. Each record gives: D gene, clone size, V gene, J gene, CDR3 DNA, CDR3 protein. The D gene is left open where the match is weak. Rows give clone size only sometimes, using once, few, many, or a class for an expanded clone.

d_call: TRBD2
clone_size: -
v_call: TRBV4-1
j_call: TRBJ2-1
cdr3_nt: TGCGCCAGCAGCTCGGGACTAGCGGGTTTTAACTCCTACAATGAGCAGTTCTTC
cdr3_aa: CASSSGLAGFNSYNEQFF

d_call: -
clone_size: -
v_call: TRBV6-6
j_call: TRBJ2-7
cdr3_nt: TGTGCCAGCACTGTACTAGCATCGGGGGCCGAGCAGTACTTC
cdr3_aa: CASTVLASGAEQYF

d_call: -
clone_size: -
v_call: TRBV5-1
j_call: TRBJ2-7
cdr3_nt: TGCGCCAGCAGCTTGACTGGCGGGACCTCCTACGAGCAGTACTTC
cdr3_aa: CASSLTGGTSYEQYF

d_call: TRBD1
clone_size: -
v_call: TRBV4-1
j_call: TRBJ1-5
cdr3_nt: TGCGCCAGCAGCCAAGACTGGCAGGGGGGGCCTCAGCCCCAGCATTTT
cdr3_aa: CASSQDWQGGPQPQHF

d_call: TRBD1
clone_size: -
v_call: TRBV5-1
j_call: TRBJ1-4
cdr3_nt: TGCGCCAGCAGCCCTGGGACAGGGGGTTCGGCAACTAATGAAAAACTGTTTTTT
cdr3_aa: CASSPGTGGSATNEKLFF

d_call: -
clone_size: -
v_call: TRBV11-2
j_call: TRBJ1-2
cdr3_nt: TGTGCCAGCAGCTTAGCTCGCACCGATGGCTACACCTTC
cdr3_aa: CASSLARTDGYTF

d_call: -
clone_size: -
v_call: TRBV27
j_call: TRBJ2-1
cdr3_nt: TGTGCCAGCAGTCAACCCTGGGGCAATGAGCAGTTCTTC
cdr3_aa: CASSQPWGNEQFF

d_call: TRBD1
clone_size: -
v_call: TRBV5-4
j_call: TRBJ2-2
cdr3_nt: TGTGCCAGCAGCTGGCCCGGGACAGAGAACACCGGGGAGCTGTTTTTT
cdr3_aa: CASSWPGTENTGELFF

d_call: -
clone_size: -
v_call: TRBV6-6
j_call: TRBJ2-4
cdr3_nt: TGTGCCAGCGCCCTGGGGAGACTAAACATTCAGTACTTC
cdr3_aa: CASALGRLNIQYF

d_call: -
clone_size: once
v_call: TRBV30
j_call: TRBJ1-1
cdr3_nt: TGTGCCTGGATGTGGGGGGTTGATACTGAAGCTTTCTTT
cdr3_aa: CAWMWGVDTEAFF

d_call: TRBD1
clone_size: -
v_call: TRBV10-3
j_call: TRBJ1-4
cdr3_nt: TGTGCCATCAGTAACGACAGGGGGGCAACTAATGAAAAACTGTTTTTT
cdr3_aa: CAISNDRGATNEKLFF

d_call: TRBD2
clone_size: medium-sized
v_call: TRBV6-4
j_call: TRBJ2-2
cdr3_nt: TGTGCCAGCAGTGGACTAGCGGACACCGGGGAGCTGTTTTTT
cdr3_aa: CASSGLADTGELFF

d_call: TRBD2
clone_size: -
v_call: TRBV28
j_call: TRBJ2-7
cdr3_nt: TGTGCCAGCAGTTCAACTACTAGCGGACACTACGAGCAGTACTTC
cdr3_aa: CASSSTTSGHYEQYF

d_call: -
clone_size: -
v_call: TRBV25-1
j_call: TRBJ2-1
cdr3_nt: TGTGCCAGCAAGGGGTGTGGGTTAGAGGCGGGCAATGAGCAGTTCTTC
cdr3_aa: CASKGCGLEAGNEQFF